Listed below are T cell receptor beta chains from one sample, sequenced in a study of OX40 agonist ivuxolimab in advanced cancers. Libraries were prepared by immunoSEQ multiplex PCR; TCRdb keeps only in-frame clonotypes and omits some of them. The sample has 53,000 or so clones, approximately 84% seen once. This sample comprised CD4+ or CD8+ T cells sorted from blood, obtained in a trial of the OX40 agonist ivuxolimab. These receptors were obtained from an adult with an advanced solid tumor such as melanoma, head and neck, liver or kidney cancer. CDR3s include the opening cysteine and the closing phenylalanine or tryptophan. The D gene is left open where the match is weak. A clone size is listed for some rows: how often the clone was seen (once, few, many), or a class if it is expanded.

j_gene | d_gene | v_gene | abundance | CDR3nt | CDR3aa
TRBJ2-1 | TRBD2 | TRBV29-1 | - | TGCAGCGTTGAAAGGGCGGGAGGGGGTAATGAGCAGTTCTTC | CSVERAGGGNEQFF
TRBJ1-2 | - | TRBV5-4 | - | TGTGCCAGCAGCTTTTTACCGGGGTTGAGCGGCTACACCTTC | CASSFLPGLSGYTF
TRBJ2-7 | TRBD1 | TRBV29-1 | - | TGCAGCGTTGGCACCCCGGACAGGGGCCTCTACGAGCAGTACTTC | CSVGTPDRGLYEQYF
TRBJ1-6 | - | TRBV6-6 | - | TGTGCCAGCAGTATAATGGGGGAAAATTCACCCCTCCACTTT | CASSIMGENSPLHF
TRBJ1-1 | - | TRBV18 | - | TGTGCCAGCTCACCACGGGGGGTGTCCACTGAAGCTTTCTTT | CASSPRGVSTEAFF
TRBJ2-2 | TRBD2 | TRBV9 | - | TGTGCCAGCAGCTCTGGACTAGCGGACACCGGGGAGCTGTTTTTT | CASSSGLADTGELFF
TRBJ2-5 | TRBD2 | TRBV5-1 | few | TGCGCCAGCAGCTTGGGCGCGGGAGGCGGGGAGACCCAGTACTTC | CASSLGAGGGETQYF
TRBJ2-1 | TRBD2 | TRBV10-3 | once | TGTGCCATCAGTGAGCCATCGACTAGCGGGAGGCTAGATGAGCAGTTCTTC | CAISEPSTSGRLDEQFF
TRBJ2-5 | - | TRBV6-1 | - | TGTGCCAGCTCGCCCAATCAAGAGACCCAGTACTTC | CASSPNQETQYF
TRBJ2-5 | - | TRBV19 | - | TGTGCCAGTAATCAGGGGCGCCAAGAGACCCAGTACTTC | CASNQGRQETQYF
TRBJ2-2 | - | TRBV12-5 | few | TGTGCTAGCAGAGCATCAAACACCGGGGAGCTGTTTTTT | CASRASNTGELFF
TRBJ2-7 | - | TRBV5-8 | once | TGTGCCAGCAGCTGGCGAGAGCGCGAGCAGTACTTC | CASSWREREQYF
TRBJ2-6 | - | TRBV23-1 | - | TGCGCCAGCAGTCAAGGAACAGCCTCTGGGGCCAACGTCCTGACTTTC | CASSQGTASGANVLTF
TRBJ2-7 | - | TRBV28 | - | TGTGCCAGCAGTAGGCTAACAAGCGAGCAGTACTTC | CASSRLTSEQYF
TRBJ2-4 | TRBD2 | TRBV13 | few | TGTGCCAGCAGCTTGGAGCTAGCGGGAACGGCCAAAAACATTCAGTACTTC | CASSLELAGTAKNIQYF
TRBJ1-3 | - | TRBV11-1 | - | TGTGCCAGCAGCTCCACTTCTGGAAACACCATATATTTT | CASSSTSGNTIYF
TRBJ2-7 | - | TRBV7-2 | - | TGTGCCAGCAGCTTGAAAACAGGGTACGAGCAGTACTTC | CASSLKTGYEQYF
TRBJ1-6 | - | TRBV18 | few | TGTGCCAGCTCATCGGTAGCCTATAATTCACCCCTCCACTTT | CASSSVAYNSPLHF
TRBJ1-5 | - | TRBV6-5 | - | TGTGCCAGCAGTTACTCGAGGACATTCTCCGGGCAGCCCCAGCATTTT | CASSYSRTFSGQPQHF
TRBJ1-2 | - | TRBV5-1 | - | TGCGCCAGCAGCTTGGCCTCAGAGGGCTACACCTTC | CASSLASEGYTF
TRBJ1-2 | TRBD1 | TRBV7-2 | - | TGTGCCAGCAGTTCGGACAGGGGCCCTGGCTACACCTTC | CASSSDRGPGYTF
TRBJ1-2 | - | TRBV6-6 | - | TGTGCCAGCAGTTACAAGGAGGGGAGACTCTATGGCTACACCTTC | CASSYKEGRLYGYTF
TRBJ2-1 | TRBD2 | TRBV6-1 | - | TGTGCCAGCAGCTTCAGCGGGAGCCCTAGTGAGCAGTTCTTC | CASSFSGSPSEQFF
TRBJ1-5 | - | TRBV7-3 | - | TGTGCCAGCAGCTTTTCCCGGAGACAGCAAGCGGAGCCCCAGCATTTT | CASSFSRRQQAEPQHF
TRBJ2-1 | TRBD1 | TRBV7-3 | - | TGTGCCAGCAGCTTATTCAAGGGGGCCTTCAATGAGCAGTTCTTC | CASSLFKGAFNEQFF
TRBJ1-1 | - | TRBV28 | - | TGTGCCAGCAGCGTGGGGACACCGAACACTGAAGCTTTCTTT | CASSVGTPNTEAFF
TRBJ2-3 | - | TRBV4-1 | - | TGCGCCAGCAGCCAAGTTGCTCCCGCTAGCTCGGGCACAGATACGCAGTATTTT | CASSQVAPASSGTDTQYF
TRBJ1-1 | TRBD1 | TRBV18 | - | TGTGCCGGAAAACAGGGGCCAAACACTGAAGCTTTCTTT | CAGKQGPNTEAFF
TRBJ1-4 | - | TRBV6-5 | - | TGTGCCAGCAGTTATGGGTGGGGGGGAGGGAATGAAAAACTGTTTTTT | CASSYGWGGGNEKLFF
TRBJ1-1 | - | TRBV15 | - | TGTGCCACCAGCTTCGAAGGACTGAACACTGAAGCTTTCTTT | CATSFEGLNTEAFF
TRBJ1-4 | - | TRBV5-4 | - | TGTGCCAGCAGCTTGGACAGACAGGTGGTTAATGAAAAACTGTTTTTT | CASSLDRQVVNEKLFF
TRBJ2-3 | - | TRBV7-9 | - | TGTGCCAGCAGTCCGACAGCCGGAGCAGATACGCAGTATTTT | CASSPTAGADTQYF
TRBJ2-7 | - | TRBV5-1 | few | TGCGCCAGCAGCACGGGCGGCCTTAGGGAGCAGTACTTC | CASSTGGLREQYF
TRBJ2-2 | - | TRBV19 | - | TGTGCCAGTAGTATAGGCTGGAGTGGGAACACCGGGGAGCTGTTTTTT | CASSIGWSGNTGELFF
TRBJ1-1 | - | TRBV7-8 | - | TGTGCCAGCAGCTTTACCCCCCGGGCTGAAGCTTTCTTT | CASSFTPRAEAFF
TRBJ1-1 | - | TRBV16 | - | TGTGCCAGCCGGGGGGGAGTGAGCACTGAAGCTTTCTTT | CASRGGVSTEAFF
TRBJ2-5 | TRBD2 | TRBV7-2 | - | TGTGCCAGCACCAACTACGGGGGGATGGTAAAGACCCAGTACTTC | CASTNYGGMVKTQYF
TRBJ1-5 | - | TRBV19 | - | TGTGCCAGTAGTATTAGGGGAGGGGATGTGCAGCCCCAGCATTTT | CASSIRGGDVQPQHF
TRBJ2-7 | TRBD1 | TRBV5-1 | - | TGCGCCAGCAGCGCCGGGGACAGGGGCTCCTACGAGCAGTACTTC | CASSAGDRGSYEQYF
TRBJ2-3 | - | TRBV7-8 | few | TGTGCCAGCAGCTTAAGAGTTCGGAGCACAGATACGCAGTATTTT | CASSLRVRSTDTQYF
TRBJ2-7 | TRBD2 | TRBV5-4 | - | TGTGCCAGCAGCTTACATCCGGCGGGAGTGGCCCCGGGGGAGCAGTACTTC | CASSLHPAGVAPGEQYF